Listed below are T cell receptor beta chains from one sample, sequenced in a study of T cells after yellow fever vaccination. TCRdb used MiXCR to reprocess the 5' RACE reads, holding one entry per CDR3 protein. The sample has 400,000 or so distinct CDR3 sequences, around 20% seen once. The starting material was PBMCs, obtained before the yellow fever booster vaccination. All receptors derive from a man younger than 35 who received the YFV17D yellow fever vaccine. The CDR3 runs from the conserved cysteine through the conserved F or W. D genes are given only for firm matches. Expanded clones get a size class; other rows say once, few or many, or leave the size out.

D	size	V	J	DNA	CDR3
.	few	TRBV27	TRBJ1-2	TGTGCCAGCAGTTTCACCCCCGTAGGGGGCTACACCTTC	CASSFTPVGGYTF
.	few	TRBV12-3/TRBV12-4	TRBJ1-4	TGTGCCAGCAACGACCAGGGAATGGCTAATGAAAAACTGTTTTTT	CASNDQGMANEKLFF
.	.	TRBV9	TRBJ1-1	TGTGCCAGCAGCGTAGACGGCAGGGATTACACTGAAGCTTTCTTT	CASSVDGRDYTEAFF
.	.	TRBV29-1	TRBJ1-1	TGCAGCGTTGCGTTCGGGGGTGACACTGAAGCTTTCTTT	CSVAFGGDTEAFF
.	few	TRBV12-3/TRBV12-4	TRBJ1-2	TGTGCCAGCACCCTCAACCGAGTTATAGGGTATGGCTACACCTTC	CASTLNRVIGYGYTF
TRBD2	few	TRBV4-1	TRBJ2-5	TGCGCCAGCAGCCAAGGTCTGGCGGGGGGCCGGGGAGAGACCCAGTACTTC	CASSQGLAGGRGETQYF
.	.	TRBV7-2	TRBJ2-2	TGTGCCAGCAGCTTAGCGCTTAACGGGGTGAACACCGGGGAGCTGTTTTTT	CASSLALNGVNTGELFF
.	.	TRBV27	TRBJ1-6	TGTGCCAGCAGTTCACCGCTGGGAACACCCCTCCACTTT	CASSSPLGTPLHF
TRBD1	.	TRBV7-9	TRBJ1-3	TGTGCCAGCAGCCCCAGACAGGGCTCGTCTGGAAACACCATATATTTT	CASSPRQGSSGNTIYF
TRBD1	few	TRBV2	TRBJ1-2	TGTGCCAGCACTAAACAGGGGCCAACGATCCACGGCTACACCTTC	CASTKQGPTIHGYTF
.	many	TRBV12-3/TRBV12-4	TRBJ2-3	TGTGCCAGCAGTTTGTGGTTGCGGGGTGAGGGCACAGATACGCAGTATTTT	CASSLWLRGEGTDTQYF
.	.	TRBV7-2	TRBJ1-1	TGTGCCAGCAGCCGGGCCCTAAACACTGAAGCTTTCTTT	CASSRALNTEAFF
TRBD1	.	TRBV28	TRBJ1-4	TGTGCCAGCAGTCCTCCCCGACAGGGAACTAATGAAAAACTGTTTTTT	CASSPPRQGTNEKLFF
.	many	TRBV5-1	TRBJ2-1	TGCGCCAGCAGCTTACAGGGATATGAGCAGTTCTTC	CASSLQGYEQFF
TRBD1	.	TRBV5-1	TRBJ2-1	TGCGCCAGCAGCTGGGGGACAGGGGGTTTCGATGAGCAGTTCTTC	CASSWGTGGFDEQFF
TRBD1	.	TRBV20-1	TRBJ1-6	TGCAGTGCTAGAGCCTCGACAGGGATGAGCTCCTATAATTCACCCCTCCACTTT	CSARASTGMSSYNSPLHF
.	.	TRBV13	TRBJ1-2	TGTGCCAGCAGCCTCCATCCCAGGACACCTTATGGCTACACCTTC	CASSLHPRTPYGYTF
.	once	TRBV7-2	TRBJ2-7	TGTGCCAGCAGCCAGGGACTTTCCCACGAGCAGTACTTC	CASSQGLSHEQYF
.	.	TRBV7-2	TRBJ1-3	TGTGCCAGCAGCTTAGTAGGGTCGGGGGTTTCTGGAAACACCATATATTTT	CASSLVGSGVSGNTIYF
TRBD2	few	TRBV5-1	TRBJ2-1	TGCGCCAGCAGCCCCCAAGGACTAGCGGGGACCTACAATGAGCAGTTCTTC	CASSPQGLAGTYNEQFF
.	.	TRBV11-2	TRBJ1-1	TGTGCCAGCAGCCCCCGATACAGGGCGAAAGCTTTCTTT	CASSPRYRAKAFF
TRBD2	.	TRBV12-3/TRBV12-4	TRBJ2-1	TGTGCCAGCAGTTTATTTAGCGGGGTAAGCTCCTACAATGAGCAGTTCTTC	CASSLFSGVSSYNEQFF
TRBD1	.	TRBV5-1	TRBJ2-3	TGCGCCAGCAGTCTCGACAGGGAAGCAGATACGCAGTATTTT	CASSLDREADTQYF
.	few	TRBV7-6	TRBJ2-6	TGTGCCAGCAGCTTATCAGGTCGGATGAGCTCTGGGGCCAACGTCCTGACTTTC	CASSLSGRMSSGANVLTF
.	few	TRBV9	TRBJ2-5	TGTGCCAGCAGCGGGGGACAAAACCAAGAGACCCAGTACTTC	CASSGGQNQETQYF
.	.	TRBV27	TRBJ1-3	TGTGCCAGCAGATCTAGGGGGTCTGGAAACACCATATATTTT	CASRSRGSGNTIYF
.	few	TRBV4-1	TRBJ2-3	TGCGCCAGCAGCCAACCCTCTGTGAGGGGGGGCCCAGATACGCAGTATTTT	CASSQPSVRGGPDTQYF
.	few	TRBV29-1	TRBJ2-3	TGCAGCGCCGGTGAGGGGCCCACAGATACGCAGTATTTT	CSAGEGPTDTQYF
.	.	TRBV6-5	TRBJ2-3	TGTGCCAGCACGGGGGCTGGGGCAGATACGCAGTATTTT	CASTGAGADTQYF
.	.	TRBV2	TRBJ1-1	TGTGCCAGCAGCCACCGTCTCCCTGAAGCTTTCTTT	CASSHRLPEAFF
.	.	TRBV5-1	TRBJ2-4	TGCGCCAGCAGCGGAGGGACAACGGTCGCCAACATTCAGTACTTC	CASSGGTTVANIQYF
.	.	TRBV11-2	TRBJ1-1	TGTGCCAGCAGCTTAGTGGTGGTGAGCACTGAAGCTTTCTTT	CASSLVVVSTEAFF
.	.	TRBV27	TRBJ1-1	TGTGCCAGCAGTAGGAACAGGGCGCTGGACACTGAAGCTTTCTTT	CASSRNRALDTEAFF
.	few	TRBV6-6	TRBJ2-3	TGTGCCAGCAGTTACGATCCAGCGGTTTTCCCCGGAGATACGCAGTATTTT	CASSYDPAVFPGDTQYF
.	few	TRBV5-1	TRBJ2-7	TGCGCCAGCAGCTTGCAGGCAGGCGCAAACGAGCAGTACTTC	CASSLQAGANEQYF
TRBD1	.	TRBV5-1	TRBJ2-1	TGCGCCAACAGCCCCGGGACAGGGGGGGTGTCCTACAATGAGCAGTTCTTC	CANSPGTGGVSYNEQFF
.	.	TRBV4-3	TRBJ1-5	TGCGCCAGCAGCCGGGGGCTTAGTCAGCCCCAGCATTTT	CASSRGLSQPQHF
.	few	TRBV18	TRBJ1-5	TGTGCCAGCTCACCAAGGGATGCGGGCAATCAGCCCCAGCATTTT	CASSPRDAGNQPQHF
.	.	TRBV5-5	TRBJ1-1	TGTGCCAGCGGCGTTCACGACGCGAGATTGAACACTGAAGCTTTCTTT	CASGVHDARLNTEAFF
.	.	TRBV7-2	TRBJ2-1	TGTGCCAGCAGCTTAGGCGGGATATACAATGAGCAGTTCTTC	CASSLGGIYNEQFF
.	few	TRBV7-8	TRBJ1-2	TGTGCCAGCAGCTTAGTGGGTGGGAGATGGGGCGGCTACACCTTC	CASSLVGGRWGGYTF
.	few	TRBV10-3	TRBJ1-3	TGTGCCATCAGTCCAAGTCGGGGAGCTGGAAACACCATATATTTT	CAISPSRGAGNTIYF
.	few	TRBV20-1	TRBJ2-3	TGCAGTGCTCAAGGGGGTTCGCGCACAGATACGCAGTATTTT	CSAQGGSRTDTQYF
.	.	TRBV27	TRBJ2-1	TGTGCCAGCAGTTTAGGGCTAGGAAGGGGACACTACAATGAGCAGTTCTTC	CASSLGLGRGHYNEQFF
TRBD1	few	TRBV7-2	TRBJ2-3	TGTGCCAGCAGCTTAGTTTCAGGGGGCGCTTACGATACGCAGTATTTT	CASSLVSGGAYDTQYF
.	many	TRBV5-1	TRBJ1-1	TGCGCCAGCAGCTTGAATGGGGGCTCAGAAACTGAAGCTTTCTTT	CASSLNGGSETEAFF
.	.	TRBV15	TRBJ1-1	TGTGCCACCAGCAGCGGAACTATGACCGGTAACACTGAAGCTTTCTTT	CATSSGTMTGNTEAFF
TRBD2	.	TRBV7-2	TRBJ2-5	TGTGCCAGCAGCCCAAGGCTAGCGGGGGCACAAGAGACCCAGTACTTC	CASSPRLAGAQETQYF
.	few	TRBV4-3	TRBJ1-2	TGCGCCAGCAGCCAAAATCCAGCGCACCTTCTTAACTATGGCTACACCTTC	CASSQNPAHLLNYGYTF
TRBD1	many	TRBV9	TRBJ2-4	TGTGCCAGCAGCCCTCGACAGGGGGTAGGAGACATTCAGTACTTC	CASSPRQGVGDIQYF
TRBD1	.	TRBV7-2	TRBJ2-3	TGTGCCAGCAGCTTCGTACGCCTAGGGACAGGGTTAGATACGCAGTATTTT	CASSFVRLGTGLDTQYF
.	.	TRBV30	TRBJ1-4	TGTGCCTGGAGTTCTTTGGGTGCATCTAATGAAAAACTGTTTTTT	CAWSSLGASNEKLFF
.	few	TRBV12-3/TRBV12-4	TRBJ2-3	TGTGCCAGCAGTCTACTACTAAAAGGGGGGGATACGCAGTATTTT	CASSLLLKGGDTQYF